The 10 T cell receptor beta chains below all came from one sample that was sequenced in a study of blood T cell repertoires in COVID-19. This table comes from immunoSEQ multiplex PCR, and its TCRdb copy is limited to in-frame clones, with some not included. The table records some 210,000 clones, 80% to 85% of them present only once. The source material was peripheral blood. The source is a human donor in a cohort sampled during active COVID-19.

V gene TRBV3-1 (or the pseudogene TRBV3-2) combines with J gene TRBJ1-5; 7 nucleotides agree with TRBD1. V trimming: 4 bases; J trimming: 9 bases; junction bases outside the gene matches: 3. Germline V gene sequence: CDR1 LGHDT, CDR2 YNNKEL (reference sequence). This CDR3 is built from 12 residues. The CDR3 loop reads CASSLSGGPQHF. DNA for the CDR3: TGTGCCAGCAGCCTTTCAGGGGGGCCCCAGCATTTT.

The chain employs TRBV14 and TRBJ2-3; no clear D gene. Trimming shortened V by 4 bases and J by 7 bases, and 21 bases separated the two germline ends. Germline CDR1 and CDR2: SGHDN and FVKESK. The CDR3 has 16 residues. CDR3 in amino acids: CASSPRRRLLEHTQYF. The CDR3 DNA is TGTGCCAGCAGCCCTCGACGGCGGCTCTTGGAACATACGCAGTATTTT.

V is TRBV6-5 and J is TRBJ2-2, with 9 bases that match TRBD2. The germline V gene encodes CDR1 MNHEY and CDR2 SVGAGI. The CDR3 runs to 15 residues. The V gene end was trimmed by 2 bases and the J gene end by 6 bases; junction bases not matched to a gene: 4. CDR3 amino acids: CASSYGLAGPGELFF. In DNA, the CDR3 is TGTGCCAGCAGTTACGGGCTAGCGGGGCCCGGGGAGCTGTTTTTT.

The chain is built from TRBV4-1 and TRBJ1-3; D remains unclear. The CDR3 length is 13 residues. Trimming removed 2 bases from V and 4 bases from J, with 6 bases in between. Germline CDR1 MGHRA, CDR2 YSYEKL. CDR3 coding DNA: TGCGCCAGCAGCCAAAACAGAGGAAACACCATATATTTT. This encodes CASSQNRGNTIYF.

This clone appeared a single time. The rearrangement joins TRBV2 to TRBJ2-1; 8 positions match TRBD1. Trimming took 4 bases from V and 4 from J; bases not matched to a gene: 6. Germline CDR1 is SNHLY and CDR2 is FYNNEI. The CDR3 has 15 amino acids. CDR3 sequence (DNA): TGTGCCAGCAGTGCGGACAGGGTAGGGTACAATGAGCAGTTCTTC. Encoded protein: CASSADRVGYNEQFF.

The gene calls are TRBV24-1 and TRBJ1-1; D remains unclear. The V gene's germline CDR1 is KGHDR and CDR2 SFDVKD. The CDR3 has 18 amino acids. Trimming pared 0 bases from V and 0 bases from J, leaving 16 bases between. CDR3 loop: CATSDLASQHYMNTEAFF. For the CDR3, the DNA is TGTGCCACCAGTGATTTGGCCAGTCAGCACTATATGAACACTGAAGCTTTCTTT.

The V and J genes are TRBV3-1 (or the pseudogene TRBV3-2) and TRBJ2-4; TRBD1 aligns across 8 bases. The CDR3 spans 15 residues. Germline-derived CDR1 and CDR2 are LGHDT and YNNKEL (reference sequence). V lost 2 bases to trimming and J lost 9 bases; unmatched junction nucleotides: 9. The CDR3 region is CASSQPPGTGSIQYF. The CDR3 bases are TGTGCCAGCAGCCAACCCCCGGGGACAGGCTCCATTCAGTACTTC.

The CDR3 region has the DNA TGCGCCAGCAGCGGACAGGGGGCCGGGAGGGCTTTCTTT. Amino acid sequence: CASSGQGAGRAFF. The genes are TRBV5-1 and TRBJ1-1; TRBD1 aligns across 11 bases. This CDR3 contains 13 residues. The trim removed 4 bases at V and 11 bases at J, leaving 7 bases unmatched. In germline, CDR1 is SGHRS, CDR2 YFSETQ.

This clone was observed a single time. The genes are TRBV20-1 and TRBJ1-1; D not resolved. V was clipped by 6 bases and J by 10 bases, with 6 bases between them. The CDR3 is 8 amino acids. Germline V gives CDR1 DFQATT, CDR2 SNEGSKA (reference sequence). CDR3 bases: TGCAGTGCCTCCCTAGCTTTCTTT. This codes for CSASLAFF.

The V call is TRBV5-8, the J call TRBJ2-3; 10 bases line up with TRBD1. J was trimmed by 2 bases and V by 7 bases; bases with no gene match: 7. CDR1 and CDR2 (germline): SGHTS, YDEGEE. This CDR3 has 15 amino acids. CDR3 sequence (DNA): TGTGCCAGCCCGGACAGGGGGGATTCCACAGATACGCAGTATTTT. Its translation: CASPDRGDSTDTQYF.